Listed here are 10 T cell receptor beta chains from one sample, sequenced in a study of blood T cell repertoires in COVID-19. Generated by immunoSEQ multiplex PCR, the TCRdb table keeps only in-frame clones and is missing some. This table holds about 140,000 clones, more than 75% found once. Sequencing was performed on peripheral blood. Receptors were obtained from a human donor in a cohort sampled during active COVID-19.

The chain carries TRBV7-9 and TRBJ1-1; D not resolved. Trimming shortened V by 11 bases and J by 0 bases, and 13 bases separated the two germline ends. Looked up from germline, CDR1 is SEHNR and CDR2 is FQNEAQ (reference sequence). This CDR3 has 13 amino acids. CDR3 protein: CAGRDFMNTEAFF. The DNA of the CDR3 is TGTGCCGGCCGGGATTTCATGAACACTGAAGCTTTCTTT.

The chain combines TRBV28 with TRBJ1-2, with D hard to call. CDR3 size: 14 residues. Trimming removed 7 bases from V and 6 bases from J, with 18 bases in between. CDR1 is MDHEN, CDR2 SYDVKM, per germline. The CDR3 region is CASNSLSTADGYTF. The CDR3 bases are TGTGCCAGCAATTCTTTGTCGACGGCGGATGGCTACACCTTC.

The CDR3 spells CASSMEGATEAFF. Written as DNA, the CDR3 is TGCGCCAGCAGCATGGAGGGGGCCACTGAAGCTTTCTTT. The chain recombines TRBV5-1 with TRBJ1-1; 7 bases line up with TRBD1. This CDR3 comprises 13 residues. J gave up 4 bases and V 4 bases, and 4 bases lay outside the gene matches. Germline V CDR1 and CDR2: SGHRS, YFSETQ.

Ten or more counts support this clone. The genes are TRBV3-1 (or the pseudogene TRBV3-2) and TRBJ1-2, with 8 bases lining up with TRBD1. The CDR3 is 14 residues long. The junction had 11 bases not matched to a gene; V was cut back by 4 bases and J by 10 bases. Germline CDR1 LGHDT, CDR2 YNNKEL (reference sequence). The CDR3 sequence: CASSLRTGKLDYTF. CDR3 nucleotides: TGTGCCAGCAGCCTAAGGACAGGGAAGTTAGACTACACCTTC.

The J gene is TRBJ2-5, the V gene TRBV28, with 9 bases fitting TRBD2. CDR3 length: 13 residues. Trimming at V came to 8 bases and at J to 2 bases, leaving 3 bases not matched to a gene. Germline V CDR1 and CDR2: MDHEN, SYDVKM. Here the CDR3 reads CASVAGGQETQYF. In DNA form, the CDR3 reads TGTGCCAGCGTTGCGGGAGGGCAAGAGACCCAGTACTTC.

The J gene is TRBJ2-1, the V gene TRBV3-1 (or the pseudogene TRBV3-2); D may be TRBD2 (6 bases). V lost 2 bases to trimming and J lost 9 bases, with 11 bases between them. Germline V gives CDR1 LGHDT, CDR2 YNNKEL (reference sequence). The CDR3 sequence is 13 residues long. The CDR3 region has the DNA TGTGCCAGCAGCCAAAGGCGGGATACTGAGCAGTTCTTC. Amino acid sequence: CASSQRRDTEQFF.

The chain is built from TRBV2 and TRBJ2-1, with TRBD2 matching 14 bases. The CDR3 consists of 15 residues. In germline, CDR1 is SNHLY, CDR2 FYNNEI. V was pared by 6 bases and J by 6 bases, with 4 bases of the junction left unmatched. The DNA for the CDR3 is TGTGCCAGCAGCGCCGGACTAGCGGGGGGCAATGAGCAGTTCTTC. Translation: CASSAGLAGGNEQFF.

V is TRBV10-3 and J is TRBJ2-1; 7 nucleotides align to TRBD1. The CDR3 has 14 residues. V gave up 4 bases and J gave up 7 bases; unmatched junction bases: 7. Per germline, CDR1 ENHRY and CDR2 SYGVKD. The chain's CDR3 is CAISVPGTENEQFF. The CDR3 nucleotides are TGTGCCATCAGTGTACCCGGGACAGAGAATGAGCAGTTCTTC.

This sequence joins TRBV5-5 and TRBJ2-1; D not certain. Trimming took off 0 bases at V and 8 bases at J, with 9 bases between the two ends. Germline V gene sequence: CDR1 SGHKS, CDR2 YYEKEE (reference sequence). The CDR3 runs 13 residues. CDR3 amino acids: CASSLAPRDEQFF. For the CDR3, the DNA is TGTGCCAGCAGCTTGGCCCCTAGAGATGAGCAGTTCTTC. Supplemented by reference TRBV5-5 and TRBJ2-1, the full variable domain reads DAGVTQSPTHLIKTRGQQVTLRCSPISGHKSVSWYQQVLGQGPQFIFQYYEKEERGRGNFPDRFSARQFPNYSSELNVNALLLGDSALYLCASSLAPRDEQFFGPGTRLTVL.

J is TRBJ2-3 and V is TRBV7-2; TRBD2 might be the D (5 bases). The CDR3 totals 15 residues. V was trimmed by 1 base and J by 6 bases, leaving 14 bases between them. Germline CDR1 reads SGHTA; CDR2 reads FQGNSA. Here the CDR3 reads CASSLVWLASDTQYF. The CDR3 bases are TGTGCCAGCAGCTTAGTCTGGCTAGCAAGTGATACGCAGTATTTT.